This T cell receptor beta chain was recovered during a study of blood T cell repertoires in COVID-19. Whole-study context: Samples representing acute and convalescent COVID-19 were sourced from the United States, Italy and Spain. PBMCs, B-cell-depleted T cells, or T cells provided the cDNA or gDNA that made up the material.

Study processing details: Amplification of reference gene primers provided the estimated nucleated cell counts. Sequencing was performed with immunoSEQ multiplex PCR; in TCRdb, only in-frame clones are kept and a portion is missing. The V and J calls and clone size are taken from that table; D and trimming were inferred from the DNA. Counted here are about 200,000 clones, about 90% occurring once; the ten biggest clones make up 1.5%. This clone was observed a handful of times. There are 18 residues in the CDR3. V trimming: 6 bases; J trimming: 4 bases; junction bases outside the gene matches: 13. Germline V CDR1 and CDR2: SEHNR, FQNEAQ (reference sequence).

The sequencing input was peripheral blood. The chain is built from TRBV7-9 and TRBJ2-3, with 13 positions matching TRBD2. This clonotype was obtained from a man between 18 and 29 years old with active or convalescent COVID-19. CDR3: CASSSTSGRAPAPDTQYF. The CDR3 DNA is TGTGCCAGCAGTTCCACTAGCGGGAGGGCCCCTGCGCCAGATACGCAGTATTTT.